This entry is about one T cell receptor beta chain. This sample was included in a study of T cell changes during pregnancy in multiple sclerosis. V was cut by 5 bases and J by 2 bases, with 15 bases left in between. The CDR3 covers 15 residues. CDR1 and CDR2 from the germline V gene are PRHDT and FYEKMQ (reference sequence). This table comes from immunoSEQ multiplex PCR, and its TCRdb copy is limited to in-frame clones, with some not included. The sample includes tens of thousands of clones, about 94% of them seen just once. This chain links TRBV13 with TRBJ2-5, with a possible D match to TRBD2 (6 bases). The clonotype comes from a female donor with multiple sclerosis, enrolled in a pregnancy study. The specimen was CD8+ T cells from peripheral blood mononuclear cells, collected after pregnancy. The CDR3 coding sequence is TGTGCCAGCAGCCCCGCGGGATTAGGACAAGAGACCCAGTACTTC. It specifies CASSPAGLGQETQYF. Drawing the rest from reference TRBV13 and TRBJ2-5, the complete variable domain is AAGVIQSPRHLIKEKRETATLKCYPIPRHDTVYWYQQGPGQDPQFLISFYEKMQSDKGSIPDRFSAQQFSDYHSELNMSSLELGDSALYFCASSPAGLGQETQYFGPGTRLLVL.